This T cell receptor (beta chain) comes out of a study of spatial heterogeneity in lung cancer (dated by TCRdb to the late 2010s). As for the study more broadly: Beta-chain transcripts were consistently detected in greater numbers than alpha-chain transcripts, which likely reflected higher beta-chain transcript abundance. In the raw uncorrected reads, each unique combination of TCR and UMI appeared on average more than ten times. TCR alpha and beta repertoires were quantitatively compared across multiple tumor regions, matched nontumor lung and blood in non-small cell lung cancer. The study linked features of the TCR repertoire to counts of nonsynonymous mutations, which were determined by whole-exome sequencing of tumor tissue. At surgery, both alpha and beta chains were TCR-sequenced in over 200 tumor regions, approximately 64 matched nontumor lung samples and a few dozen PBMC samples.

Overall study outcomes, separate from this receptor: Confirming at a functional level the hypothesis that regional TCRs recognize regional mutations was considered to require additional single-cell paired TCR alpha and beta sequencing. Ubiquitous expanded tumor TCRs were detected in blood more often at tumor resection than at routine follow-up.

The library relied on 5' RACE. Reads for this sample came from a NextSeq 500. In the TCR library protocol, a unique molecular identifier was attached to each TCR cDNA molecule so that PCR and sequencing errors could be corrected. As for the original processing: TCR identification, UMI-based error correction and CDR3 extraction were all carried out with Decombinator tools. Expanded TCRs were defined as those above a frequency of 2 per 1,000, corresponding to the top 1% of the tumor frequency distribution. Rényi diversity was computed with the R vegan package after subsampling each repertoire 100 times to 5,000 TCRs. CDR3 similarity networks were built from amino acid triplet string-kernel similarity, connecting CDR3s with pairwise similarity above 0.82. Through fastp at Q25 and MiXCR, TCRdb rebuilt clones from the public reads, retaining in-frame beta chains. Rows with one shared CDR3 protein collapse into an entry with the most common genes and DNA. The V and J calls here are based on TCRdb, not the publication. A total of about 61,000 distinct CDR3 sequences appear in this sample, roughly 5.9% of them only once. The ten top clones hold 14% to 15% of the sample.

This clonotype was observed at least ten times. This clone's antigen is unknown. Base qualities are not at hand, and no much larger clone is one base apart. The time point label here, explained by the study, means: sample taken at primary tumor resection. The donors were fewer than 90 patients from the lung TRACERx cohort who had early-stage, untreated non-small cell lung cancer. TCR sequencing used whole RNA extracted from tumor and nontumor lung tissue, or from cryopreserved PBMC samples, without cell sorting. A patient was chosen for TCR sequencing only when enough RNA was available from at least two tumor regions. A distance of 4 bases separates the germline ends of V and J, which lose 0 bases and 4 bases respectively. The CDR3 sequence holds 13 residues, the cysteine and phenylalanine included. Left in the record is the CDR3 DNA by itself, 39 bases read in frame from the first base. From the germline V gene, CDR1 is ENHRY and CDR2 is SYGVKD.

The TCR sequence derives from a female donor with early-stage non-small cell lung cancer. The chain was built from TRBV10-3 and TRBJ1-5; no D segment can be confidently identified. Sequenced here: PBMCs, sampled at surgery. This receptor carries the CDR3 CAISESANQPQHF. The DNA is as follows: TGTGCCATCAGTGAGTCAGCTAATCAGCCCCAGCATTTT.